This entry concerns a single T cell receptor beta chain. What this receptor recognizes is not known. Per-base qualities were not stored, and no clone one base away is much larger. The data belong to a study of beta chain features in type 1 diabetes (dated by TCRdb to 2016 to 2019). For the study in its entirety: Mean age, gender distribution, total cell number and subset yield did not differ between patients and healthy donors. A total of 100 million to 110 million sorted cells were examined across all samples, and a strong correlation was observed between cell number per subset and RNA yield. In the study, TCRB repertoires of sorted circulating CD4+ T cell subsets from recently diagnosed type 1 diabetes patients were compared with those of matched healthy donors. Regulatory and stem cell-like memory subsets were obtained from only 8 patients and roughly 8 healthy donors, while naive and central memory subsets were obtained from all 30 or so donors.

The entire isolated RNA was reverse transcribed using the High Capacity cDNA Reverse Transcription Kit, and thus expressed TCRB transcripts were sequenced. Deep immunoSEQ sequencing was applied to naive, central memory and regulatory T cell samples, giving an average of about 3.57 million total reads per sample. Sorted cells were lysed in RLT buffer, and RNA was extracted using DNase-treated RNeasy Micro or Mini kits according to cell number. Each cell subset was processed on its own to prevent cross-contamination, while patient and healthy donor samples were processed together. The immunoSEQ multiplex PCR was used to amplify TCRB sequences from cDNA, yielding 87-bp fragments that span the CDR3 region. The amplicons were sequenced using the Illumina HiSeq platform. As for the original processing: PCR bias was corrected computationally using synthetic template baselines, and reads within Hamming distance 2 were collapsed, with unmergeable singletons discarded. Reads were aligned against IMGT so that V, D and J genes, CDR3 length and insertions or deletions at six rearrangement sites could be assigned. Within each subset, clonotype counts were normalized to sorted cell number, and only after that were true diversity and Gini coefficients computed with the tcR R package. Repertoire sharing was quantified using the overlap coefficient calculated on TCRB nucleotide sequences. Out-of-frame TCRB sequences from naive cells were analyzed as a proxy for the pre-selection repertoire. Here the immuneACCESS table is served through TCRdb, limited to in-frame sequences with V and J called. Missing clones are a known gap in these copies; in checked studies unresolved V genes cover under half, and the rest lacks a known reason. Clone size and V and J calls were adopted from that table, with D and trimming inferred from the DNA. The sample table holds about half a million clones, of which about 10% were seen once. The top ten clonotypes cover approximately 0.045% of the sample.

Trimming costs V 5 bases and J 10 bases, and their ends lie 18 bases apart. The germline V gene encodes CDR1 SEHNR and CDR2 FQNEAQ (reference sequence). Including the terminal cysteine and phenylalanine, the CDR3 comprises 15 residues. The DNA shown is the 45-base CDR3, in frame from base 1. A single peripheral blood draw of around 100 mL on average was collected from each donor into heparinised tubes. Naive, central memory, regulatory and stem cell-like memory CD4+ T cells were sorted on a BD FACSAria II using a panel including CD45RO, CCR7, CD25, CD127, CD95 and CD27. A purity above 98% was achieved for all sorted populations. PBMCs were isolated immediately by Lymphoprep density gradient centrifugation and stained directly without culture. To minimize batch effects, samples were stained and sorted in pairs, one healthy donor with one patient per experiment. Results the study describes overall, beyond this receptor: At VDJ recombination sites, patients with type 1 diabetes made fewer insertions and deleted more nucleotides, a pattern implying thymic rearrangement abnormalities. PCR may preferentially amplify shorter templates, but because patient and control samples were amplified and corrected together, any resulting skew would affect both groups equally. Sequencing cDNA rather than genomic DNA could over-represent highly expressing activated cells, although activation and CD3 levels did not differ between groups. A moderate but significant shortening of TCRB CDR3 length was observed in type 1 diabetes patients in all four CD4+ subsets. Naive, central memory and regulatory TCRB repertoires appeared to be more similar among patients than among healthy donors. Because small numbers of individuals were included in the HLA sub-analyses, any influence of HLA type on TCRB rearrangement was left unresolved.

The sequenced material came from naive CD4+ T cells from blood. The cell subset or site label of this sample denotes: true naive CD4+ T cells. Here the chain combines TRBV7-9 and TRBJ1-6; no confident D gene assignment can be made. The sequence came from a woman between 18 and 29 years old in good health. The nucleotide sequence is TGTGCCAGCAGCCTCATTACGGCCGAAAGGTCACCCCTCCACTTT. This gives the protein CASSLITAERSPLHF.